The 2 T cell receptor beta chains given below trace back to one sample, sequenced in a study of T-cell memory formation after mild COVID-19. TCRdb re-analysed the 5' RACE reads in MiXCR, keeping a single row per CDR3 protein. In the table there are about 210,000 distinct CDR3 sequences, 10% to 13% of which are singletons. The material sequenced was PBMCs or a T cell subset sorted from them (not recorded which). The receptors shown here come from a man between 18 and 35 years old who had mild COVID-19 (a few samples of this study predate the infection). Cell type and time point are not known.

This chain uses TRBV28 with TRBJ1-3; tentative D call: TRBD1 (5 bases). Germline CDR1 reads MDHEN; CDR2 reads SYDVKM. This CDR3 comprises 14 residues. V was shortened by 3 bases and J by 0 bases, with 6 bases between the two germline ends. In DNA form, the CDR3 reads TGTGCCAGCAGTTTGGGACCCTCTGGAAACACCATATATTTT. Translating gives CASSLGPSGNTIYF.

The table lists this clonotype with a few counts. The J gene is TRBJ1-1, the V gene TRBV6-2 or TRBV6-3, with D uncertain. This CDR3 is 13 amino acids long. Trimming removed 6 bases from V and 6 bases from J, with 14 bases in between. The germline V gene encodes CDR1 MNHEY and CDR2 SVGEGT. The CDR3 loop reads CASRVVRFSEAFF. The CDR3, as DNA: TGTGCCAGCAGGGTTGTCAGATTCTCTGAAGCTTTCTTT.